Listed below are T cell receptor beta chains from one sample, sequenced in a study of post-analysis software for immune sequencing data. From the PCR reads, TCRdb called clonotypes with MiXCR, one entry per CDR3 protein. The sample holds about 430,000 distinct CDR3 sequences, about 40% seen once. Sequencing was carried out using blood. Source of these receptors: a girl aged 2-10 years with multiple sclerosis. The CDR3 runs from the conserved cysteine through the conserved F or W. The D gene is left open where the match is weak. Only part of the rows carry a size: once, few, many, or a class if the clone is expanded.

J gene	clone size	V gene	D gene	CDR3 DNA	CDR3 protein
TRBJ2-1	few	TRBV7-2	NA	TGTGCCAGCAGCCCTCAGCCCATCCGATTCTCCTACAATGAGCAGTTCTTC	CASSPQPIRFSYNEQFF
TRBJ2-3	NA	TRBV5-1	NA	TGCGCCAGCAGCTCGCCGGAGGGGCTTGACACAGATACGCAGTATTTT	CASSSPEGLDTDTQYF
TRBJ1-1	NA	TRBV20-1	NA	TGCAGTGCTAGAGTTCCCACGGCGAACACTGAAGCTTCCTTT	CSARVPTANTEASF
TRBJ2-7	NA	TRBV20-1	NA	TGCAGTGCTAGAGGGCCGTTGGGCTACGAGCAGTACTTC	CSARGPLGYEQYF
TRBJ2-7	NA	TRBV6-5	NA	TGTGCCAGCAGGGTGGCCTACGAGCAGTACTTC	CASRVAYEQYF
TRBJ2-5	few	TRBV28	NA	TGTGCCAGCAGTTACGGCGCGGAGTACCAAGAGACCCAGTACTTC	CASSYGAEYQETQYF
TRBJ2-1	few	TRBV6-1	TRBD1	TGTGCCAGCAGTAGCCGACAGGGCGGCAATGAGCAGTTCTTC	CASSSRQGGNEQFF
TRBJ2-1	many	TRBV5-8	NA	TGTGCCAGCAGCTTGGCCTCAGACAATGAGCAGTTCTTC	CASSLASDNEQFF
TRBJ2-2	NA	TRBV5-1	NA	TGCGCCAGCAGCTTGCAGGAGGGGAACACCGGGGAGCTGTTTTTT	CASSLQEGNTGELFF
TRBJ1-2	NA	TRBV6-6	NA	TGTGCCAGCACCAAGACAGGACCAAACTATGGCTACACCTTC	CASTKTGPNYGYTF
TRBJ2-7	NA	TRBV20-1	TRBD2	TGCAGTGCTAGACCGACGTCACCCGGAGCGGGAGGCCCCTACGAGCAGTACTTC	CSARPTSPGAGGPYEQYF
TRBJ2-7	NA	TRBV5-8	NA	TGTGCCAGCAGGTACAGGGTCGTAAGGGGAACCTACGAGCAGTACTTC	CASRYRVVRGTYEQYF
TRBJ1-4	many	TRBV28	TRBD1	TGTGCCAGCAGTTCGCAGGGACAGGGTCATGAAAAACTGTTTTTT	CASSSQGQGHEKLFF
TRBJ2-7	NA	TRBV10-3	NA	TGTGCCATCAGTTCTCGAGCGGACAGCCGACCGTCCTACGAGCAGTACTTC	CAISSRADSRPSYEQYF
TRBJ1-2	NA	TRBV28	TRBD1	TGTGCCAGCAGCATGCCCCCTAAAACTCCGGGACAGGGAAGGAGGGACACCTTC	CASSMPPKTPGQGRRDTF
TRBJ1-1	few	TRBV6-2/TRBV6-3	NA	TGTGCCAGCAGCATCCCTACAGGGTTCCCTGAAGCTTTCTTT	CASSIPTGFPEAFF
TRBJ1-1	NA	TRBV20-1	NA	TGCAGTGCTAGATTCTCAAACAGGGAGAACACTGAAGCTTTCTTT	CSARFSNRENTEAFF
TRBJ2-1	NA	TRBV12-3/TRBV12-4	TRBD2	TGTGCCAGCAGGGTAGCGGGAGGGAGAGATGAGCAGTTCTTC	CASRVAGGRDEQFF
TRBJ2-1	few	TRBV6-5	NA	TGTGCCAGCAGTAGAGACCCTGTCATCTCCTACAATGAGCAGTTCTTC	CASSRDPVISYNEQFF
TRBJ2-6	NA	TRBV6-5	NA	TGTGCCAGCAGTTACTCATTAGCGCCATTTTCTGGGGCCAACGTCCTGACTTTC	CASSYSLAPFSGANVLTF
TRBJ2-1	many	TRBV7-2	NA	TGTGCCAGCAGCACCATCCTAGCCCGGGATGAGCAGTTCTTC	CASSTILARDEQFF
TRBJ2-3	NA	TRBV5-1	NA	TGCGCCAGCAGCTTGGAAGGGGGGACCACGCAGTATTTT	CASSLEGGTTQYF
TRBJ1-2	NA	TRBV4-3	NA	TGCGCCAGCAGCCAAGATAATCGCGGGGGGGGCTACACCTTC	CASSQDNRGGGYTF
TRBJ2-2	NA	TRBV7-9	TRBD2	TGTGCCAGCAGCTCGGGACTAGGGCCCGGGGAGCTGTTTTTT	CASSSGLGPGELFF
TRBJ1-1	NA	TRBV29-1	NA	TGCAGCGTTTCCGACAGCTCCATCAAAGCTTTCTTT	CSVSDSSIKAFF
TRBJ1-2	NA	TRBV7-2	TRBD1	TGTGCCAGCAGCTGGTGGGAAGGGACAGGAGATGGCTACACCTTC	CASSWWEGTGDGYTF
TRBJ2-7	NA	TRBV2	TRBD1	TGTGCCAGCAGTACCCGGGACAGGGTGTCGGGCGAGCAGTACTTC	CASSTRDRVSGEQYF
TRBJ2-7	few	TRBV10-3	NA	TGTGCCATCAGTGATCTCAGCTACGAGCAGTACTTC	CAISDLSYEQYF
TRBJ2-1	NA	TRBV28	TRBD1	TGTGCCAGCTCTTCCGGGACAGGGACTCGTAATGAGCAGTTCTTC	CASSSGTGTRNEQFF
TRBJ2-5	NA	TRBV20-1	NA	TGCAGTGCTAGGGTAGCGGGACAGGAGACCCAGTACTTC	CSARVAGQETQYF
TRBJ2-3	NA	TRBV20-1	TRBD2	TGCAGTGCTAAAGGAGCGGGGACAGATACGCAGTATTTT	CSAKGAGTDTQYF
TRBJ2-7	NA	TRBV20-1	NA	TGCAGTGCTAGCCCGACAGAAGTCTCCTACGAGCAGTACTTC	CSASPTEVSYEQYF
TRBJ2-1	NA	TRBV7-8	TRBD1	TGTGCCAGCGGACAGGCCCACAATGAGCAGTTCTTC	CASGQAHNEQFF
TRBJ2-1	NA	TRBV29-1	TRBD1	TGCAGCGTGCCACCGGGACAGGATTACAATGAGCAGTTCTTC	CSVPPGQDYNEQFF
TRBJ1-2	NA	TRBV29-1	NA	TGCAGCGTTGAAGGGCCGACCACCCGCTATGGCTACACCTTC	CSVEGPTTRYGYTF
TRBJ2-5	NA	TRBV5-1	TRBD2	TGCGCCAGCAGGGTCCTTAGCGGGGGATCTCAAGAGACCCAGTACTTC	CASRVLSGGSQETQYF
TRBJ2-7	few	TRBV7-2	NA	TGTGCCAGCAGCTTTTACCCCTACGAGCAGTACTTC	CASSFYPYEQYF
TRBJ2-4	few	TRBV29-1	NA	TGCAGCGTGGGACACCTAGAAAACATTCAGTACTTC	CSVGHLENIQYF
TRBJ2-1	few	TRBV10-3	TRBD2	TGTGCCATCAGTGAGGGAGCGGGAGGACGGAATGAGCAGTTCTTC	CAISEGAGGRNEQFF
TRBJ2-1	few	TRBV7-2	NA	TGTGCCAGCAGCTTGGTAGGTACGGGAATCAAGTATGAGCAGTTCTTC	CASSLVGTGIKYEQFF
TRBJ2-5	few	TRBV7-7	TRBD1	TGTGCTAGCAGCCCAGGGACAGGGAGTAGAGAGACCCAGTACTTC	CASSPGTGSRETQYF